This T cell receptor beta chain was obtained from a study of blood T cell repertoires in COVID-19. Overall study context: The study drew acute and convalescent COVID-19 samples from the United States, Italy and Spain.

In the original analysis: Amplified reference gene primers provided the basis for estimating nucleated cell counts. Assay: immunoSEQ multiplex PCR; the TCRdb copy retains only in-frame clones and omits some. V and J calls and clone size are given by that table; D and trimming were obtained from the DNA. The table lists some 15,000 clones, nearly 90% of them singletons. The V and J ends lost 10 bases and 12 bases, in that order; junction bases with no gene match: 9. CDR1 is SNHLY and CDR2 is FYNNEI in the germline V gene. This CDR3 region has 11 residues. The sequenced material came from peripheral blood. This chain connects TRBV2 to TRBJ2-1, with 7 bases that match TRBD1. This sequence originates from a human donor in a cohort sampled during active COVID-19. CDR3 loop: CAINTGVGQFF. DNA of the CDR3: TGTGCCATCAACACAGGGGTTGGGCAGTTCTTC.